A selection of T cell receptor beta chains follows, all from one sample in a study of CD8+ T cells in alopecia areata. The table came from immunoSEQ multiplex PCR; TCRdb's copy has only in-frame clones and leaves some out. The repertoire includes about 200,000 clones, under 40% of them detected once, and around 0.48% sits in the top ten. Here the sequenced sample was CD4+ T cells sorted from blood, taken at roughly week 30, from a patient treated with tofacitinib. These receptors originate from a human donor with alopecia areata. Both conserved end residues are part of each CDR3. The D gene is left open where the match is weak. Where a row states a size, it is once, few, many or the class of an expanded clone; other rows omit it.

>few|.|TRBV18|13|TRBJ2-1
TGTGCCAGCTCACCCGCCCTAAACAATGAGCAGTTCTTC
CASSPALNNEQFF
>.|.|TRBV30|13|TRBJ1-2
TGTGCCTGGAGTGTACGCCTCTACTATGGCTACACCTTC
CAWSVRLYYGYTF
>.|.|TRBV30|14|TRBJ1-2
TGTGCCTGGAGTCCCGGTGGGTTTTACTATGGCTACACCTTC
CAWSPGGFYYGYTF
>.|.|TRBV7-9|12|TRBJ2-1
TGTGCCAGCAGCCCTGAGGTTAATGAGCAGTTCTTC
CASSPEVNEQFF
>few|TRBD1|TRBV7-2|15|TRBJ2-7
TGTGCCAGCAGCTTAGATACAGGGGACTCCTACGAGCAGTACTTC
CASSLDTGDSYEQYF
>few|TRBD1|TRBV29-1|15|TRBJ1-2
TGCAGCGTTGAACGCCGGGACAGTAACTTCTATGGCTACACCTTC
CSVERRDSNFYGYTF
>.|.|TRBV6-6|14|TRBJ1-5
TGTGCCAGCAGCCCACCGGGGCCCCATCAGCCCCAGCATTTT
CASSPPGPHQPQHF
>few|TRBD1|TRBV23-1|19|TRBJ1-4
TGCGCCAGCAGTCCTTCCGGGACAGGGGTACAGGCAACTAATGAAAAACTGTTTTTT
CASSPSGTGVQATNEKLFF
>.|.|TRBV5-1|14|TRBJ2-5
TGCGCCAGCAGCACCGGACGGTTACAAGAGACCCAGTACTTC
CASSTGRLQETQYF
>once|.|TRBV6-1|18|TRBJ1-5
TGTGCCAGCAGTGAAGCGGTTATGGGCAACCGCAACAGTCAGCCCCAGCATTTT
CASSEAVMGNRNSQPQHF
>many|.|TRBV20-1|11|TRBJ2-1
TGCAGTGCTAGACCCGTAAATGAGCAGTTCTTC
CSARPVNEQFF
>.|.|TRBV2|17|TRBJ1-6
TGTGCCAGCAGTCACCCTCAGTCTAGCTCCTATAATTCACCCCTCCACTTT
CASSHPQSSSYNSPLHF
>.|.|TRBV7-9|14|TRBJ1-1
TGTGCCAGCAGCTTAGAGTTACAGGGCACTGAAGCTTTCTTT
CASSLELQGTEAFF
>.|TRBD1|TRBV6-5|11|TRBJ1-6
TGTGCCAGCAGAATCGGGGGACAGGTCCACTTT
CASRIGGQVHF
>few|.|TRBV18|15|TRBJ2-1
TGTGCCAGCTCACCACCTTTTAGCTCCTACAATGAGCAGTTCTTC
CASSPPFSSYNEQFF
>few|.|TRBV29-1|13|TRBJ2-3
TGCAGCGTTGGGAGAGGGGGCACAGATACGCAGTATTTT
CSVGRGGTDTQYF
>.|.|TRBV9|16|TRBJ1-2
TGTGCCAGCAGCCCCCAAATCGGGAGTACCCTCTATGGCTACACCTTC
CASSPQIGSTLYGYTF
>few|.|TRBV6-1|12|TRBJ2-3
TGTGCCAGCAGTGACAGCGTCGGTACGCAGTATTTT
CASSDSVGTQYF
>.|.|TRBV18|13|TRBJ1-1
TGTGCCAGCTCCCCTCGCCGGGGCACTGAAGCTTTCTTT
CASSPRRGTEAFF
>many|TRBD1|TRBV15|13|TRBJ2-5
TGTGCCACCAGCTTGGGACAGGGAGAGACCCAGTACTTC
CATSLGQGETQYF
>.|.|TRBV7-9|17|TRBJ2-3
TGTGCCAGCAGCTTAGAACTTGGGTCGGGAGGCACAGATACGCAGTATTTT
CASSLELGSGGTDTQYF
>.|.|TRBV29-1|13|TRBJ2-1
TGCAGCGTCCTCCCTGGGAGCCACAATGAGCAGTTCTTC
CSVLPGSHNEQFF
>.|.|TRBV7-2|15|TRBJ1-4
TGTGCCAGCAGCTCAAAGCACGCCGAGAATGAAAAACTGTTTTTT
CASSSKHAENEKLFF
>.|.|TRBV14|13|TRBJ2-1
TGTGCCAGCAGCCAGTTGGGGTCCGGTGAGCAGTTCTTC
CASSQLGSGEQFF
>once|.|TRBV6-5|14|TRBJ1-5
TGTGCCAGCACCTCTAGAGGGGGGGCGCAGCCCCAGCATTTT
CASTSRGGAQPQHF
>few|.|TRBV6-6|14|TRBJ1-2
TGTGCCAGCAGTTACTCCCGAGAAGTCTATGGCTACACCTTC
CASSYSREVYGYTF
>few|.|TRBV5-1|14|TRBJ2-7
TGCGCCACCAAGGAGGGGTGGAGCTCCTACGAGCAGTACTTC
CATKEGWSSYEQYF
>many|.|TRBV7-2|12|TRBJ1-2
TGTGCCAGCAGCTTAGACGGCCATGGCTACACCTTC
CASSLDGHGYTF
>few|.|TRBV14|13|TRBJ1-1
TGTGCCAGCAGCCAAGTTCTATACACTGAAGCTTTCTTT
CASSQVLYTEAFF
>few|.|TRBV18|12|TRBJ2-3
TGTGCCAGCTCAAAGACTAAAGATACGCAGTATTTT
CASSKTKDTQYF
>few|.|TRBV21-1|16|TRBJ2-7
TGTGCCAGGATGCAGGTGGCTGAATCCAACTCCTACGAGCAGTACTTC
CARMQVAESNSYEQYF